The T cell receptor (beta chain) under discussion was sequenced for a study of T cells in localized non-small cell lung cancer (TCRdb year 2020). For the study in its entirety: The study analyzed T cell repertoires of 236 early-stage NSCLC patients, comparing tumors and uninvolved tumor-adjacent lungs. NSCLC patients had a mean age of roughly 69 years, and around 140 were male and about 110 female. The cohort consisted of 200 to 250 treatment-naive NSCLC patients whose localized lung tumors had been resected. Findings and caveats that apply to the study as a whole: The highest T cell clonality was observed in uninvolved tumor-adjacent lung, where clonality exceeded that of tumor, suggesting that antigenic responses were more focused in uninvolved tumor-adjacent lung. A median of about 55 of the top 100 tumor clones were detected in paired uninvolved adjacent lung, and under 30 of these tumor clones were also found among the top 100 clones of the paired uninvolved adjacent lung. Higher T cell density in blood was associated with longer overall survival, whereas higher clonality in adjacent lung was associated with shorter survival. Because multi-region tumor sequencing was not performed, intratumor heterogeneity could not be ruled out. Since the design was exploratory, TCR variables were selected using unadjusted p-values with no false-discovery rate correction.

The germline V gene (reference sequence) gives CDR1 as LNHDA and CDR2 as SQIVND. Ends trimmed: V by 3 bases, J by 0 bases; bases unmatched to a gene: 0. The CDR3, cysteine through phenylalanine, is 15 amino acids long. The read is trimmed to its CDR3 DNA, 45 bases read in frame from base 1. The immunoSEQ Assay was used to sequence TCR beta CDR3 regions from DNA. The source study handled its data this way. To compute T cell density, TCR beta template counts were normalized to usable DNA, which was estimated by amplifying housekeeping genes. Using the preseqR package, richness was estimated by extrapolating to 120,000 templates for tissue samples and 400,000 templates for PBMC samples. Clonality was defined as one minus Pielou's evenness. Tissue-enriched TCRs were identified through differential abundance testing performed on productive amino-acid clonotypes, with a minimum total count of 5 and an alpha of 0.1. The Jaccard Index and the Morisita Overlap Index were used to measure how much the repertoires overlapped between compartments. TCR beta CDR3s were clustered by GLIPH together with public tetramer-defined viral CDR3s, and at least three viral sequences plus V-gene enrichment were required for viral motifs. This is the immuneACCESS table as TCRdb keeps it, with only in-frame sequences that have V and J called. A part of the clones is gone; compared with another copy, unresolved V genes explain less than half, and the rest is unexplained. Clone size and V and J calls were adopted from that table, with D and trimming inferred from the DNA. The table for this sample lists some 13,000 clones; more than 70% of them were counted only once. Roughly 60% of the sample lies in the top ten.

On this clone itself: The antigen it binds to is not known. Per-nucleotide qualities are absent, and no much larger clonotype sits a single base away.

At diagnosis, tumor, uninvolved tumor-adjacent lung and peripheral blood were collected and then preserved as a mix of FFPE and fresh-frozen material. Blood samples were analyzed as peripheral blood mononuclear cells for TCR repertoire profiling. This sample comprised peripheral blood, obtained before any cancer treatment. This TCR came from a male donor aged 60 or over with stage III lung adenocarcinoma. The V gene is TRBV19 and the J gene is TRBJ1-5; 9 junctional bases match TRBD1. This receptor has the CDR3 CASSMTGGSNQPQHF. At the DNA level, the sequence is TGTGCCAGTAGTATGACAGGGGGTAGCAATCAGCCCCAGCATTTT.